A single sample gave rise to the 23 T cell receptor beta chains below, sequenced in a study of cytomegalovirus exposure and HLA in healthy donors. The PCR was carried out with 60 Vbeta primers and 13 Jbeta primers. Here immunoSEQ multiplex PCR was the method, and the copy in TCRdb shows in-frame clones only, minus some. The sample has roughly 230,000 clones, about nine tenths seen once. Sequenced input: PBMCs. These receptors were obtained from a girl aged 2 to 9 in good health and CMV-seronegative.

The chain joins TRBV2 to TRBJ2-3; the D gene is possibly TRBD2 (5 bases). The CDR3 sequence is 15 residues long. Trimming pared 2 bases from V and 0 bases from J, leaving 9 bases between. Germline lookup yields CDR1 SNHLY and CDR2 FYNNEI. CDR3 in DNA: TGTGCCAGCAGTGAATCGGAGCGGAGCACAGATACGCAGTATTTT. Its translation: CASSESERSTDTQYF. Combining the CDR3 with reference TRBV2 and TRBJ2-3 gives the whole variable domain EPEVTQTPSHQVTQMGQEVILRCVPISNHLYFYWYRQILGQKVEFLVSFYNNEISEKSEIFDDQFSVERPDGSNFTLKIRSTKLEDSAMYFCASSESERSTDTQYFGPGTRLTVL.

The V call is TRBV11-2, the J call TRBJ1-6; D unresolved. The V end lost 3 bases, the J end lost 6 bases, and 3 bases lay between the germline ends. In germline, CDR1 is SGHAT, CDR2 FQNNGV. The CDR3 is 12 amino acids. The CDR3 reads CASSFSNSPLHF. The CDR3 nucleotides are TGTGCCAGCAGCTTCTCTAATTCACCCCTCCACTTT. The whole variable domain, remainder taken from reference TRBV11-2 and TRBJ1-6, is EAGVAQSPRYKIIEKRQSVAFWCNPISGHATLYWYQQILGQGPKLLIQFQNNGVVDDSQLPKDRFSAERLKGVDSTLKIQPAKLEDSAVYLCASSFSNSPLHFGNGTRLTVT.

The gene calls are TRBV19 and TRBJ2-7, with D tentatively TRBD1 (5 bases). V was trimmed by 6 bases and J by 2 bases, leaving 14 bases between them. The V gene's germline CDR1 is LNHDA and CDR2 SQIVND (reference sequence). The CDR3 has 14 residues. CDR3 sequence: CASRRQQSAYEQYF. The CDR3, as DNA: TGTGCCAGTAGGAGACAGCAATCAGCCTACGAGCAGTACTTC.

The genes are TRBV6-6 and TRBJ2-7, with 13 bases aligning to TRBD2. This CDR3 region has 14 residues. The V and J ends lost 5 bases and 6 bases, in that order; junction bases with no gene match: 4. CDR1 and CDR2 (germline): MNHNY, SVGAGI (reference sequence). The CDR3 sequence: CASSTGLAGLEQYF. Here the CDR3 DNA reads TGTGCCAGCAGTACGGGACTAGCGGGACTCGAGCAGTACTTC.

The chain recombines TRBV19 with TRBJ2-2; 12 bases align to TRBD1. This CDR3 region has 16 residues. V was pared by 5 bases and J by 4 bases, with 5 bases of the junction left unmatched. The germline V gene has CDR1 LNHDA and CDR2 SQIVND (reference sequence). The DNA for the CDR3 is TGTGCCAGTAGTTTTGGGACAGGGGGCTTCACCGGGGAGCTGTTTTTT. This gives the protein CASSFGTGGFTGELFF.

The chain carries TRBV28 and TRBJ2-6; D not certain. This CDR3 region has 13 residues. Germline V gene data show CDR1 as MDHEN and CDR2 as SYDVKM. The germline V and J ends were trimmed by 2 bases and 4 bases, with 3 bases remaining between them. The CDR3 coding sequence is TGTGCCAGCAGTTTACCGGGGGCCAACGTCCTGACTTTC. Translation: CASSLPGANVLTF.

The chain links TRBV6-1 to TRBJ1-2, with 8 nucleotides matching TRBD1. This CDR3 has 13 amino acids. Germline V gene lookup returns CDR1 MNHNS and CDR2 SASEGT. The V and J ends lost 7 bases and 6 bases, in that order; junction bases with no gene match: 7. DNA for the CDR3: TGTGCCAGCAACCTCCCGGGACAGGATGGCTACACCTTC. Its translation: CASNLPGQDGYTF.

The V gene is TRBV7-9, the J gene TRBJ2-5, with TRBD2 identical over 14 bases. Germline assignment: CDR1 SEHNR and CDR2 FQNEAQ (reference sequence). The CDR3 is made up of 17 amino acids. The V gene end was trimmed by 5 bases and the J gene end by 2 bases; junction bases not matched to a gene: 7. This CDR3 is CASSTRRLAGGQETQYF. DNA of the CDR3: TGTGCCAGCAGCACGCGACGACTAGCGGGGGGGCAAGAGACCCAGTACTTC.

V usage is TRBV5-1 and J usage is TRBJ1-2; 9 bases fit TRBD1. V gave up 4 bases and J gave up 5 bases; unmatched junction bases: 3. Germline-derived CDR1 and CDR2 are SGHRS and YFSETQ. This CDR3 contains 13 residues. DNA for the CDR3: TGCGCCAGCAGCGCAGGGACAGGGTATGGCTACACCTTC. This encodes CASSAGTGYGYTF.

J is TRBJ2-1 and V is TRBV28, with TRBD1 matching 11 bases. The ends lost 4 bases at V and 7 bases at J; junction bases unmatched: 9. Germline V gene lookup returns CDR1 MDHEN and CDR2 SYDVKM. The CDR3 contains 16 residues. The CDR3 DNA is TGTGCCAGCAGTTCCCCTATGGACAGGGGGCGTAATGAGCAGTTCTTC. This translates into CASSSPMDRGRNEQFF.

The chain carries TRBV4-1 and TRBJ2-2, with D tentatively TRBD2 (6 bases). V lost 1 base to trimming and J lost 1 base, with 10 bases between them. Germline-derived CDR1 and CDR2 are MGHRA and YSYEKL. This CDR3 spans 16 amino acids. Written as DNA, the CDR3 is TGCGCCAGCAGCCAAGGAAATAGCGGGAACACCGGGGAGCTGTTTTTT. Translating gives CASSQGNSGNTGELFF.

This chain joins TRBV5-4 and TRBJ2-1, with TRBD2 matching over 7 bases. This CDR3 is built from 16 residues. With 4 bases clipped from V and 0 bases from J, the junction kept 7 bases outside the gene matches. In germline, CDR1 is SGHNT, CDR2 YYREEE (reference sequence). CDR3 DNA: TGTGCCAGCAGCAACCCCGGGGGGAGCTCCTACAATGAGCAGTTCTTC. It is translated as CASSNPGGSSYNEQFF.

The chain combines TRBV7-9 with TRBJ2-7, with a possible D match to TRBD1 (5 bases). This CDR3 region has 12 residues. Germline V lookup: CDR1 SEHNR, CDR2 FQNEAQ (reference sequence). V lost 5 bases and J 3 bases, leaving 8 bases between the germline ends. This CDR3 reads CASSPRDYEQYF. CDR3 sequence (DNA): TGTGCCAGCAGCCCCAGGGACTACGAGCAGTACTTC. The whole variable domain, remainder taken from reference TRBV7-9 and TRBJ2-7, is DTGVSQNPRHKITKRGQNVTFRCDPISEHNRLYWYRQTLGQGPEFLTYFQNEAQLEKSRLLSDRFSAERPKGSFSTLEIQRTEQGDSAMYLCASSPRDYEQYFGPGTRLTVT.

The chain has TRBV5-6 and TRBJ2-1, with 7 bases matching TRBD1. Germline CDR1 and CDR2: SGHDT and YYEEEE. V shed 4 bases, J shed 3 bases, and the junction held 7 bases outside the gene matches. There are 15 residues in the CDR3. CDR3 amino acids: CASSRGQSLYNEQFF. CDR3 bases: TGTGCCAGCAGCCGGGGACAGAGTCTCTACAATGAGCAGTTCTTC. The variable domain in full, with the rest retrieved from reference TRBV5-6 and TRBJ2-1, is DAGVTQSPTHLIKTRGQQVTLRCSPKSGHDTVSWYQQALGQGPQFIFQYYEEEERQRGNFPDRFSGHQFPNYSSELNVNALLLGDSALYLCASSRGQSLYNEQFFGPGTRLTVL.

The count of this clone is one. This rearrangement joins TRBV5-6 to TRBJ2-7; a weak D match, TRBD1 (6 bases). CDR1 SGHDT and CDR2 YYEEEE come from the germline V gene. The CDR3 is made up of 13 amino acids. The V end was cut by 5 bases, the J end by 2 bases, with 11 bases between. CDR3: CASRSRTAYEQYF. In nucleotides, the CDR3 is TGTGCCAGCAGGTCCCGGACAGCCTACGAGCAGTACTTC.

The V call is TRBV5-1, the J call TRBJ2-3; D uncertain. This CDR3 has 16 residues. V lost 1 base, J lost 2 bases, and 14 bases lay in between. Germline values: CDR1 SGHRS, CDR2 YFSETQ. The CDR3 loop reads CASSLRSRGYTDTQYF. In nucleotides, the CDR3 is TGCGCCAGCAGCTTGCGAAGTCGCGGCTACACAGATACGCAGTATTTT.

This sequence joins TRBV25-1 and TRBJ2-1, with D maybe TRBD1 (5 bases). Trimming cost V 3 bases and J 10 bases, with 16 bases left between them. The CDR3 length is 14 residues. Germline V gives CDR1 MGHDK, CDR2 SYGVNS. CDR3 protein: CASSEVKQATEQFF. Written as DNA, the CDR3 is TGTGCCAGCAGTGAGGTAAAACAGGCTACAGAGCAGTTCTTC.

This chain uses TRBV11-1 with TRBJ1-6; perhaps TRBD1 as D (5 bases). The ends were cut back, 5 bases at V and 7 bases at J, with 12 bases in the middle. There are 14 residues in the CDR3. Per germline, CDR1 SGHAT and CDR2 FQDESV (reference sequence). The CDR3 loop reads CASSSLAGNSPLHF. The CDR3 nucleotides read TGTGCCAGCAGCAGTTTGGCAGGGAATTCACCCCTCCACTTT.

As to this clone: At one of its ends the junction is not consistent with the germline gene, which may arise from a read error. The CDR3 coding sequence is TGTGCCAGCAGCATAACCCCTTCGGGGACAGGGAGCAATTCACCCCTCCACTTT. This translates into CASSITPSGTGSNSPLHF. The chain joins TRBV7-3 to TRBJ1-6, with 9 bases aligning to TRBD1. This CDR3 is built from 18 residues. The V gene's germline CDR1 is SGHTA and CDR2 FQGTGA.

The chain's CDR3 is CASFLTLLAGEQYF. DNA of the CDR3: TGTGCCAGCTTCCTGACTCTTCTCGCGGGCGAGCAGTACTTC. The V call is TRBV6-1, the J call TRBJ2-7; D may be TRBD2 (5 bases). The CDR3 loop spans 14 amino acids. Trimming cost V 8 bases and J 6 bases, with 20 bases left between them. CDR1 and CDR2 from the germline V gene are MNHNS and SASEGT.

The chain uses TRBV6-5 and TRBJ2-7; TRBD2 is a possible D gene (7 bases). V lost 6 bases to trimming and J lost 9 bases, with 18 bases between them. The V gene's germline CDR1 is MNHEY and CDR2 SVGAGI. The CDR3 has 13 amino acids. CDR3 protein: CASSDKGGFPQYF. Written as DNA, the CDR3 is TGTGCCAGCAGCGACAAGGGGGGGTTCCCGCAGTACTTC.

This sequence joins TRBV7-9 and TRBJ2-3, with TRBD2 identical over 8 bases. Trimming took 1 base from V and 4 from J; bases not matched to a gene: 1. This CDR3 has 14 residues. Germline loops: CDR1 SEHNR, CDR2 FQNEAQ (reference sequence). The CDR3 spells CASSLGGGPDTQYF. The DNA for the CDR3 is TGTGCCAGCAGCTTAGGCGGGGGGCCAGATACGCAGTATTTT.

CDR3: CASSVLAGDTDTQYF. In DNA, the CDR3 is TGTGCCAGCAGCGTACTAGCGGGAGACACAGATACGCAGTATTTT. This chain links TRBV5-6 with TRBJ2-3; 11 bases line up with TRBD2. V lost 4 bases and J lost 2; bases outside the gene matches: 3. Germline assignment: CDR1 SGHDT and CDR2 YYEEEE. The CDR3 covers 15 residues.